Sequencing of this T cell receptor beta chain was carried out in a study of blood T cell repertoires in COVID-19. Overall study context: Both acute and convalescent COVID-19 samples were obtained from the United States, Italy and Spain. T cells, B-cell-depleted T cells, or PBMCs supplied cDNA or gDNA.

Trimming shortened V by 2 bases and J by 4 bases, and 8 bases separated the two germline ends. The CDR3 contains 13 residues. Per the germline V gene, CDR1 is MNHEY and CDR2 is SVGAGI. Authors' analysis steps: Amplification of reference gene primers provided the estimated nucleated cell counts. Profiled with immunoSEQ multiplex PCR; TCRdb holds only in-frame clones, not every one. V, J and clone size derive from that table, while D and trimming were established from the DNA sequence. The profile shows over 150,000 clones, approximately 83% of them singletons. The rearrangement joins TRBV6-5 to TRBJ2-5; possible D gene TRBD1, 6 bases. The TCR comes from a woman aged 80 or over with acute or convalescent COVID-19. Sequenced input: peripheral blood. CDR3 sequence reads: CASSYPGVETQYF. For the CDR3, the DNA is TGTGCCAGCAGTTACCCAGGGGTAGAGACCCAGTACTTC.